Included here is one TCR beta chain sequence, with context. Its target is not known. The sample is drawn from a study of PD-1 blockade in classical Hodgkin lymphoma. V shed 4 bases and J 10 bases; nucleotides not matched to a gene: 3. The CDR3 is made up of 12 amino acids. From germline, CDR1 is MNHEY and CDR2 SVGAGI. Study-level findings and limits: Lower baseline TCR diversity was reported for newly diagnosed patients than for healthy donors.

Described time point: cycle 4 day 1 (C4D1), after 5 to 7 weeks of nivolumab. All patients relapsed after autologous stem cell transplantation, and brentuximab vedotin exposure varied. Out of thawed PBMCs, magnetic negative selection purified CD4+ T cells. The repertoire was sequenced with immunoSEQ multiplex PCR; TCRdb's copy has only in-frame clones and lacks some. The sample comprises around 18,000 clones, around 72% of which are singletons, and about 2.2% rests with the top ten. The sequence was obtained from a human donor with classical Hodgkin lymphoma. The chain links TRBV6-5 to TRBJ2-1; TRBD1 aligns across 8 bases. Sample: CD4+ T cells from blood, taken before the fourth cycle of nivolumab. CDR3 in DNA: TGTGCCAGCAGTTCACGGACAGGGGAGCAGTTCTTC. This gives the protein CASSSRTGEQFF.